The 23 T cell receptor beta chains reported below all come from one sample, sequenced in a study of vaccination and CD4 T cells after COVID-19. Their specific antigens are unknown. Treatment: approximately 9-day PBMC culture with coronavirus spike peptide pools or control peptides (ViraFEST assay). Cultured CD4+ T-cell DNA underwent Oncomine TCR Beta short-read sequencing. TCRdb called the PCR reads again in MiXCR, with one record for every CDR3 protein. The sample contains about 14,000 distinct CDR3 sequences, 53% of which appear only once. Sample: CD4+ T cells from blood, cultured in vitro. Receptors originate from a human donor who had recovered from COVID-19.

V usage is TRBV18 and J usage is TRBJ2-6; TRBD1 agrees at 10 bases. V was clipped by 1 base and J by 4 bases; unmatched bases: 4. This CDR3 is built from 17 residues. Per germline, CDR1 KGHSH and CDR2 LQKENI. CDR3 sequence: CASSPQGQGTGANVLTF. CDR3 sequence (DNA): TGTGCCAGCTCACCACAGGGACAGGGGACCGGGGCCAACGTCCTGACTTTC.

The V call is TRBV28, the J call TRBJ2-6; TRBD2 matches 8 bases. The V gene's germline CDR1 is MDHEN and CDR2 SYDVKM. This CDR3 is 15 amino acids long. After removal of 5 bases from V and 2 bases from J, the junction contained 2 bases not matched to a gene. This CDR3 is CASSRGGTGANVLTF. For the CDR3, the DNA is TGTGCCAGCAGTCGGGGGGGGACTGGGGCCAACGTCCTGACTTTC.

The CDR3 DNA follows: TGTGCCAGTAGTAACTCCCTGAGCGAGCAGTACTTC. Translation: CASSNSLSEQYF. The V call is TRBV19, the J call TRBJ2-7; no reliable D call. Trimming took off 4 bases at V and 6 bases at J, with 10 bases between the two ends. The CDR3 extends over 12 amino acids. Germline V gene data show CDR1 as LNHDA and CDR2 as SQIVND (reference sequence).

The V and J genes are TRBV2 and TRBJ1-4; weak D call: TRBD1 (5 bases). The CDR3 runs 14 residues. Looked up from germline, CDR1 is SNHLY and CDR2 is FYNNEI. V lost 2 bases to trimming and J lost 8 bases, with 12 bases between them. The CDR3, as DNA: TGTGCCAGCAGTGAAACGGGGCTTGGGGAAAAACTGTTTTTT. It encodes CASSETGLGEKLFF.

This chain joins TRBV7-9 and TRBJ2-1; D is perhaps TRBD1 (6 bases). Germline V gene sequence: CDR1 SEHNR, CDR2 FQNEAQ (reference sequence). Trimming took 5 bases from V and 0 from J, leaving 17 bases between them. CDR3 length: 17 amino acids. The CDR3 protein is CASSPDRIRSSYNEQFF. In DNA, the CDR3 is TGTGCCAGCAGCCCCGACAGGATCAGGAGCTCCTACAATGAGCAGTTCTTC.

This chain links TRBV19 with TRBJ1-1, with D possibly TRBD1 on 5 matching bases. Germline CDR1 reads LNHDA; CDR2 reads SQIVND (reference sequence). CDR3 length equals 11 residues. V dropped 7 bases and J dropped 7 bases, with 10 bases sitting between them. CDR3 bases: TGTGCCAGTACAGGGCGGGTTGAAGCTTTCTTT. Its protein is CASTGRVEAFF. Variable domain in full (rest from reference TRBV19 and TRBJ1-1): DGGITQSPKYLFRKEGQNVTLSCEQNLNHDAMYWYRQDPGQGLRLIYYSQIVNDFQKGDIAEGYSVSREKKESFPLTVTSAQKNPTAFYLCASTGRVEAFFGQGTRLTVV.

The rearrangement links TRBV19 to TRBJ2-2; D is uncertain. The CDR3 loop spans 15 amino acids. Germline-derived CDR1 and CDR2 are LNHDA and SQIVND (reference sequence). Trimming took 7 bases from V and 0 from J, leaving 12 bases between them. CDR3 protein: CASKALVPNTGELFF. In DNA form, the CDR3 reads TGTGCCAGTAAAGCGCTTGTGCCGAACACCGGGGAGCTGTTTTTT. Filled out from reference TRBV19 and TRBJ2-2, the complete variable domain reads DGGITQSPKYLFRKEGQNVTLSCEQNLNHDAMYWYRQDPGQGLRLIYYSQIVNDFQKGDIAEGYSVSREKKESFPLTVTSAQKNPTAFYLCASKALVPNTGELFFGEGSRLTVL.

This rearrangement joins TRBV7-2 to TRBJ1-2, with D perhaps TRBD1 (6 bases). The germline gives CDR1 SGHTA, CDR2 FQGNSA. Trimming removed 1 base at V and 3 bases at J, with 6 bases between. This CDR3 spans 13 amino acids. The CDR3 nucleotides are TGTGCCAGCAGCTTAGGGACAGACTATGGCTACACCTTC. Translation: CASSLGTDYGYTF.

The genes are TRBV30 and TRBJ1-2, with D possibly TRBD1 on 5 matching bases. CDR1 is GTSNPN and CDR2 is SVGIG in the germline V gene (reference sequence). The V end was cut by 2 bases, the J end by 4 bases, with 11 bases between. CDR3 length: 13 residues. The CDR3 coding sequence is TGTGCCTGGAGTATGCGAGGGGCCTATGGCTACACCTTC. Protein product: CAWSMRGAYGYTF.

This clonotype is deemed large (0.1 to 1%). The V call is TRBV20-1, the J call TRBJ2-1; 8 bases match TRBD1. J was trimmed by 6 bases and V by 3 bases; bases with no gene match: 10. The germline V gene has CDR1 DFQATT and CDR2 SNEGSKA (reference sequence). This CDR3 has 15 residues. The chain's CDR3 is CSARMTGDVGNEQFF. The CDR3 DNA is TGCAGTGCTAGGATGACAGGGGATGTTGGCAATGAGCAGTTCTTC.

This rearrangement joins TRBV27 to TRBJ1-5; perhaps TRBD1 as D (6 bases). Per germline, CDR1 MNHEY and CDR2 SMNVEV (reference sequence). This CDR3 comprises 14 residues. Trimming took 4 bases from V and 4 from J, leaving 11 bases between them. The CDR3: CASSYTGRNQPQHF. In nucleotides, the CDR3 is TGTGCCAGCAGTTACACAGGGAGGAATCAGCCCCAGCATTTT.

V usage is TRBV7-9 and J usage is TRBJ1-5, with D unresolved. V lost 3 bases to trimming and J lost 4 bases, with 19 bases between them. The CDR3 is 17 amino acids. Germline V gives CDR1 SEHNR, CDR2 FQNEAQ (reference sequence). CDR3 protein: CASSFGVGIDSNQPQHF. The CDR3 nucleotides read TGTGCCAGCAGCTTCGGAGTGGGCATCGACTCGAATCAGCCCCAGCATTTT.

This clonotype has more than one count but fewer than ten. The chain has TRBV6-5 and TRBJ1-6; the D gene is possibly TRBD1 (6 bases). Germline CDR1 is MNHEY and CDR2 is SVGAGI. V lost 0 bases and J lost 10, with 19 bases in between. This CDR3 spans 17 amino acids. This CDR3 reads CASSYSIWGLGESPLHF. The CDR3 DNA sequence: TGTGCCAGCAGTTACTCGATTTGGGGGCTGGGAGAGTCACCCCTCCACTTT.

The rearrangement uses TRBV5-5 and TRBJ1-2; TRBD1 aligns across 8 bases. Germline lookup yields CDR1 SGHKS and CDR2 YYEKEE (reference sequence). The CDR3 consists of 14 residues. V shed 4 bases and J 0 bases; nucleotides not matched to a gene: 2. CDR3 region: CASSPTGANYGYTF. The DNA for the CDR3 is TGTGCCAGCAGCCCGACAGGGGCTAACTATGGCTACACCTTC.

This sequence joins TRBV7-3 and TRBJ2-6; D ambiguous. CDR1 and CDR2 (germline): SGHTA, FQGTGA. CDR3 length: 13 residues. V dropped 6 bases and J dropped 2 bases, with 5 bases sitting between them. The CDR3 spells CASRLTGANVLTF. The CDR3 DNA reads TGTGCCAGCAGACTCACTGGGGCCAACGTCCTGACTTTC.

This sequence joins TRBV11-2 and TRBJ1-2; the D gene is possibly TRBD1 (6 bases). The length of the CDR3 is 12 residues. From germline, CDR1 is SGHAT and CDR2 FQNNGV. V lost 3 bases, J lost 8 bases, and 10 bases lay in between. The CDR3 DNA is TGTGCCAGCAGCTTCAGGGGTCGCGGCTACACCTTC. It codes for CASSFRGRGYTF.

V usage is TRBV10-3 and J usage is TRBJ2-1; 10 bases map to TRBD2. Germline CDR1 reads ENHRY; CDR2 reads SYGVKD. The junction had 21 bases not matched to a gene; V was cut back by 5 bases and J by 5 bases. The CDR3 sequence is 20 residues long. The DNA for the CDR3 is TGTGCCATCAGTCGGGGGGGCCAGGGGGCTAGCGGGAGCGTCAACAATGAGCAGTTCTTC. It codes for CAISRGGQGASGSVNNEQFF.

The CDR3 sequence is CASSLGRRSSYEQYF. CDR3 in DNA: TGTGCCAGCAGCTTAGGTCGTCGGAGCTCCTACGAGCAGTACTTC. The chain carries TRBV7-8 and TRBJ2-7; D unclear. The CDR3 spans 15 residues. Germline CDR1 is SGHVS and CDR2 is FQNEAQ. V shed 1 base and J shed 0 bases, with 10 bases lying between them. Together with reference TRBV7-8 and TRBJ2-7, the CDR3 gives the full variable domain: GAGVSQSPRYKVAKRGQDVALRCDPISGHVSLFWYQQALGQGPEFLTYFQNEAQLDKSGLPSDRFFAERPEGSVSTLKIQRTQQEDSAVYLCASSLGRRSSYEQYFGPGTRLTVT.

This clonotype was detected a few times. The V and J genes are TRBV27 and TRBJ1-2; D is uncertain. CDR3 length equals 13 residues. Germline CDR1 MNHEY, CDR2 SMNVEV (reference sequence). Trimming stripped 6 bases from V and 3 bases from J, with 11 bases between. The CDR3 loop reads CASSQTVHYGYTF. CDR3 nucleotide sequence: TGTGCCAGCAGCCAAACAGTCCACTATGGCTACACCTTC.

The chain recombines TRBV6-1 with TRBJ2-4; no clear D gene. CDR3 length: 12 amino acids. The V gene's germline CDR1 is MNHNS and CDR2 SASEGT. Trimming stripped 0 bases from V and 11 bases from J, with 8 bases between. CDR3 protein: CASSEAAVFQYF. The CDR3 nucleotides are TGTGCCAGCAGTGAAGCGGCGGTGTTTCAGTACTTC.

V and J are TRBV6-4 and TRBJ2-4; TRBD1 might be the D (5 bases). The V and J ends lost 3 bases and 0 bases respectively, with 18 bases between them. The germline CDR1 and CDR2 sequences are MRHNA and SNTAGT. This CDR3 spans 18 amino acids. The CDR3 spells CASSDVGLTALAKNIQYF. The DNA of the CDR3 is TGTGCCAGCAGTGATGTAGGGTTGACAGCGCTAGCCAAAAACATTCAGTACTTC.

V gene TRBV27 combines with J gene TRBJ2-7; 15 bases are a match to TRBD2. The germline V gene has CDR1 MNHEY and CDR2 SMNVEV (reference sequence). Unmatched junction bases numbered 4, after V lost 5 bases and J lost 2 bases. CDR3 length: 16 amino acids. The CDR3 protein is CASSPGLAGGAYEQYF. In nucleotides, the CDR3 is TGTGCCAGCAGTCCCGGACTAGCGGGAGGGGCCTACGAGCAGTACTTC.

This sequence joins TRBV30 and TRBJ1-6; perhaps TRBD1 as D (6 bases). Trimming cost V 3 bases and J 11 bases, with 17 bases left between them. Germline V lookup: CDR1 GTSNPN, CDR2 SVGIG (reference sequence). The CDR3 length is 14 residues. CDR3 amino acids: CAWSVAGALTPLHF. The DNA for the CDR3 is TGTGCCTGGAGCGTCGCGGGGGCGTTGACACCCCTCCACTTT.